This is a list of T cell receptor beta chains from one sample in a study of human T cells and chemical hapten exposure. TCRdb recomputed calls from the RACE reads with MiXCR, one row per CDR3 protein. The data show roughly 60,000 distinct CDR3 sequences, with 9.5% to 15% seen just once and around 2.4% held by the top ten. Material: whole blood, obtained in connection with sensitization to the hapten diphenylcyclopropenone (DPC). The receptors were sampled from a man aged 25-45 years with alopecia areata. Some clones in this sample may be carry-over from other donors' samples. Both conserved end residues are trimmed from each CDR3. The D gene is left open where the match is weak.

D gene: -; V gene: TRBV19; J gene: TRBJ1-5; CDR3 protein: ASSISSDQPQH
D gene: TRBD1; V gene: TRBV12-3/TRBV12-4; J gene: TRBJ1-6; CDR3 protein: ASSSTGGPSPLH
D gene: -; V gene: TRBV6-2/TRBV6-3; J gene: TRBJ2-3; CDR3 protein: ATTTQPTWSKRGDTQY
D gene: TRBD1; V gene: TRBV18; J gene: TRBJ2-7; CDR3 protein: ASSLGQGDYEQY
D gene: TRBD1; V gene: TRBV6-5; J gene: TRBJ2-7; CDR3 protein: ASSYSKFGTGTYEQY
D gene: -; V gene: TRBV24-1; J gene: TRBJ2-1; CDR3 protein: ATSDSLVNYNEQF
D gene: -; V gene: TRBV27; J gene: TRBJ2-5; CDR3 protein: ASAEPGLQETQY
D gene: -; V gene: TRBV28; J gene: TRBJ1-5; CDR3 protein: ASSFGPQH
D gene: -; V gene: TRBV19; J gene: TRBJ1-5; CDR3 protein: ASSISGNQPQH
D gene: TRBD1; V gene: TRBV15; J gene: TRBJ1-2; CDR3 protein: ATSVGDSLYGYT
D gene: -; V gene: TRBV5-1; J gene: TRBJ1-4; CDR3 protein: ASSSDRGEKLF
D gene: -; V gene: TRBV30; J gene: TRBJ1-2; CDR3 protein: AWRSGGYGYT
D gene: -; V gene: TRBV11-2; J gene: TRBJ2-7; CDR3 protein: ASSPDRDSTYEQY
D gene: -; V gene: TRBV27; J gene: TRBJ2-7; CDR3 protein: ASSLRGAPSYEQY
D gene: -; V gene: TRBV19; J gene: TRBJ2-3; CDR3 protein: ASSFGVGTDTQY
D gene: -; V gene: TRBV20-1; J gene: TRBJ2-1; CDR3 protein: SARGGRSYNEQF
D gene: -; V gene: TRBV28; J gene: TRBJ1-2; CDR3 protein: ASSLQGYGYT
D gene: -; V gene: TRBV28; J gene: TRBJ2-1; CDR3 protein: ASSSGQAYNEQF
D gene: -; V gene: TRBV29-1; J gene: TRBJ1-1; CDR3 protein: SVERGFSNTEAF
D gene: -; V gene: TRBV7-2; J gene: TRBJ1-2; CDR3 protein: ASSLPGPAYGYT
D gene: TRBD2; V gene: TRBV27; J gene: TRBJ2-2; CDR3 protein: ASSFLTSGNTGELF
D gene: -; V gene: TRBV3-1; J gene: TRBJ2-3; CDR3 protein: ASSQERYRRSVEGATQY
D gene: -; V gene: TRBV10-3; J gene: TRBJ1-5; CDR3 protein: AISEVGGNQPQH
D gene: -; V gene: TRBV9; J gene: TRBJ1-6; CDR3 protein: ASSARTGDNSPLH
D gene: -; V gene: TRBV12-3/TRBV12-4; J gene: TRBJ1-1; CDR3 protein: ASSPDIYTEAF
D gene: -; V gene: TRBV10-3; J gene: TRBJ1-1; CDR3 protein: AISESITLEAF
D gene: -; V gene: TRBV10-3; J gene: TRBJ2-3; CDR3 protein: AISQSLDLIVETDTQY
D gene: -; V gene: TRBV3-1; J gene: TRBJ1-5; CDR3 protein: ASSQGSGQGRNQPQH
D gene: -; V gene: TRBV18; J gene: TRBJ2-1; CDR3 protein: ASSPPRGSSYNEQF
D gene: -; V gene: TRBV27; J gene: TRBJ2-7; CDR3 protein: ASSLRGRVPYEQY
D gene: -; V gene: TRBV27; J gene: TRBJ1-2; CDR3 protein: ASSLSTESYGYT
D gene: TRBD2; V gene: TRBV29-1; J gene: TRBJ2-1; CDR3 protein: SGLAGDNEQF
D gene: TRBD1; V gene: TRBV5-1; J gene: TRBJ1-1; CDR3 protein: ASSINTGETEAF
D gene: TRBD2; V gene: TRBV20-1; J gene: TRBJ2-1; CDR3 protein: SAGLAGIYNEQF
D gene: -; V gene: TRBV7-9; J gene: TRBJ1-5; CDR3 protein: ASSPGDNQPQH
D gene: TRBD2; V gene: TRBV7-2; J gene: TRBJ2-2; CDR3 protein: ASSLVLTSGGAPGELF
D gene: TRBD1; V gene: TRBV6-5; J gene: TRBJ1-5; CDR3 protein: ASRPGTGLALGSNQPQH
D gene: -; V gene: TRBV2; J gene: TRBJ1-1; CDR3 protein: ASRAQGGNTEAF
D gene: -; V gene: TRBV20-1; J gene: TRBJ1-6; CDR3 protein: SARAGPGISPLH
D gene: -; V gene: TRBV2; J gene: TRBJ1-6; CDR3 protein: ASRESSSPLH
D gene: -; V gene: TRBV12-3/TRBV12-4; J gene: TRBJ1-2; CDR3 protein: ASTHGRGQGSYT
D gene: -; V gene: TRBV18; J gene: TRBJ1-2; CDR3 protein: ASSPGEANYGYT
D gene: -; V gene: TRBV7-2; J gene: TRBJ1-2; CDR3 protein: ASSSLGEGYGYT
D gene: -; V gene: TRBV5-1; J gene: TRBJ2-2; CDR3 protein: ASSQRTDNTGELF
D gene: -; V gene: TRBV7-2; J gene: TRBJ2-1; CDR3 protein: ASSLGIHHRNNEQF
D gene: TRBD1; V gene: TRBV28; J gene: TRBJ1-2; CDR3 protein: ASSDRDRGLHSYGYT
D gene: TRBD1; V gene: TRBV7-3; J gene: TRBJ1-5; CDR3 protein: ASSPSTGEAQH
D gene: -; V gene: TRBV15; J gene: TRBJ2-1; CDR3 protein: ATSSSGTTRSYNEQF
D gene: TRBD1; V gene: TRBV5-6; J gene: TRBJ2-2; CDR3 protein: ASSSADRERWELF
D gene: TRBD1; V gene: TRBV15; J gene: TRBJ1-2; CDR3 protein: ATSRATGGLYGYT
D gene: -; V gene: TRBV20-1; J gene: TRBJ1-5; CDR3 protein: SAPHGQGKSPSSYQPQH
D gene: -; V gene: TRBV10-3; J gene: TRBJ2-1; CDR3 protein: AIRAGQKDNEQF
D gene: TRBD1; V gene: TRBV18; J gene: TRBJ1-1; CDR3 protein: ASSPRVFGTGPNTEAF
D gene: TRBD1; V gene: TRBV7-3; J gene: TRBJ2-2; CDR3 protein: ASSLTGTGTNTGELF
D gene: TRBD1; V gene: TRBV9; J gene: TRBJ1-1; CDR3 protein: AGCQQGDMTPMTPNTEAF
D gene: -; V gene: TRBV5-4; J gene: TRBJ1-1; CDR3 protein: ASSSGDYGTEAF
D gene: TRBD1; V gene: TRBV29-1; J gene: TRBJ2-7; CDR3 protein: SVKYDRVPYEQY
D gene: TRBD2; V gene: TRBV4-2; J gene: TRBJ2-5; CDR3 protein: ASSQDSLRASGGETQY
D gene: -; V gene: TRBV28; J gene: TRBJ2-7; CDR3 protein: ASNQPSYEQY